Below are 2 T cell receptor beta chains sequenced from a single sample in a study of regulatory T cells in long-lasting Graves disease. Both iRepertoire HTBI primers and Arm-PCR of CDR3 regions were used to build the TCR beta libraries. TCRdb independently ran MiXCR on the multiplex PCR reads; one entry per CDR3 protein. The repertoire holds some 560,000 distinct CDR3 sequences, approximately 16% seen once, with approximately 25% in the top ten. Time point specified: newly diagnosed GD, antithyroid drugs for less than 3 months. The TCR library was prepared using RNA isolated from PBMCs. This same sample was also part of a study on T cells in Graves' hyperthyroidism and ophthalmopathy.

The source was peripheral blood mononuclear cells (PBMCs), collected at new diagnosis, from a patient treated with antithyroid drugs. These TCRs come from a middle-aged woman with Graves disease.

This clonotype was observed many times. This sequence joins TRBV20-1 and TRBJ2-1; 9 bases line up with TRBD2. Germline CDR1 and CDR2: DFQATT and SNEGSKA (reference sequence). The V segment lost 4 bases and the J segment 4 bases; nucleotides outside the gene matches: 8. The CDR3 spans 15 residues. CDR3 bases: TGCAGTGCTAAGCGGTCTGCGGGGGGGTACAATGAGCAGTTCTTC. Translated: CSAKRSAGGYNEQFF.

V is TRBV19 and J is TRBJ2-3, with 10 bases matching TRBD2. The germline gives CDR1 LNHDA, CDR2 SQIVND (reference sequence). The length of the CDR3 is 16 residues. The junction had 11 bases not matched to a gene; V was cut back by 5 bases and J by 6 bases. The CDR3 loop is CASSATSGERGDTQYF. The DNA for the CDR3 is TGTGCCAGTAGTGCCACTAGCGGGGAACGGGGGGATACGCAGTATTTT.